This section outlines one TCR beta chain sequence together with its context. No antigen is known for it. Germline CDR1 SQVTM, CDR2 ANQGSEA. Trimming pared 4 bases from V and 0 bases from J, leaving 5 bases between. The CDR3 runs to 12 residues. TCRdb fed the 5' RACE reads into MiXCR, producing one record per CDR3 protein. The table records fewer than 800,000 distinct CDR3 sequences, 7.1% of them present only once. The source of the sample is a study of identical twins. Study-wide findings and caveats: Out-of-frame sharing of TCR alpha in monozygotic twins was underestimated by models.

The sample was also linked to a second study, of yellow fever vaccine responses in identical twins.

The chain uses TRBV29-1 and TRBJ2-3, with no clear D. The receptor was isolated from a woman under 30 in good health. The specimen sequenced was PBMCs. CDR3 DNA: TGCAGCGTTGCACTAAGCACAGATACGCAGTATTTT. Amino acid sequence: CSVALSTDTQYF.